The rows below give T cell receptor beta chains drawn from one sample of a study of cytomegalovirus exposure and HLA in healthy donors. Generated by immunoSEQ multiplex PCR, the TCRdb table keeps only in-frame clones and is missing some. The sample lists about 68,000 clones, around 93% occurring once. Sequenced input: PBMCs. The receptors shown here come from a man in his late teens or twenties in good health and CMV-seronegative. The conserved cysteine and the conserved F or W are not part of the CDR3 here.

TRBV11-2	11	TRBJ2-1	ASSLEVGSEQF
TRBV4-2	12	TRBJ2-3	ASSQETSTDTQY
TRBV29-1	8	TRBJ1-1	SVRAVVAF
TRBV5-4	13	TRBJ2-3	ASSSVAGGGDTQY
TRBV29-1	9	TRBJ2-3	SVSPTDTQY
TRBV29-1	12	TRBJ2-5	SVGLAGGQETQY
TRBV13	17	TRBJ2-1	ASSLKGLAGGSSYNEQF
TRBV11-3	14	TRBJ2-2	ASSPQPGVASGELF
TRBV19	12	TRBJ1-2	ASSPQPGIYGYT
TRBV5-4	13	TRBJ2-3	ASSGGTSGTDTQY
TRBV9	15	TRBJ2-1	ASSAVTLSGRRNEQF
TRBV5-6	10	TRBJ2-7	ASSLRRGEQY
TRBV15	14	TRBJ2-1	ATSRAWGQGGFEQF
TRBV28	14	TRBJ1-1	ASSTIGEDFGTEAF
TRBV6-5	12	TRBJ2-7	ASRAGTGFYEQY
TRBV19	15	TRBJ1-5	ASSITGQAAYNQPQH
TRBV29-1	11	TRBJ1-1	SVEMREDTEAF
TRBV28	10	TRBJ2-7	ASSSTVYEQY
TRBV4-2	14	TRBJ2-7	ASSQDESGTIYEQY
TRBV30	13	TRBJ2-1	AWKLGGSSYNEQF
TRBV5-5	13	TRBJ2-7	ASSRTSGYSYEQY
TRBV4-3	13	TRBJ2-3	ASSQYSGSTDTQY
TRBV5-8	13	TRBJ2-5	ASSLGQGGQETQY
TRBV5-6	15	TRBJ2-3	ASSPPLGQGYTDTQY
TRBV4-3	12	TRBJ2-7	ASRENVRTYEQY
TRBV5-1	14	TRBJ1-2	ASTRDRGLGSDGYT
TRBV5-1	16	TRBJ2-2	ASTRMLAGKTDTGELF
TRBV11-2	14	TRBJ2-5	ASSWGGEGSQETQY
TRBV15	14	TRBJ2-7	ATSRDKGAYPHEQY
TRBV28	15	TRBJ1-5	ASSYSGTGITDQPQH
TRBV12-5	14	TRBJ1-2	ASGSTGTGGMDGYT
TRBV6-4	12	TRBJ2-7	ASSEGTGSYEQY
TRBV30	13	TRBJ2-3	AHTRLAGYLDTQY